This T cell receptor beta chain was profiled in a study of T cell responses to AZD1222 COVID-19 vaccine. Only in-frame clones appear in the TCRdb table, and some are missing; sequencing was by immunoSEQ multiplex PCR. The profile shows about 110,000 clones, roughly 89% of them singletons. CDR3 length equals 16 residues. Trimming removed 5 bases from V and 7 bases from J; junction bases left unmatched: 17. The germline CDR1 and CDR2 sequences are MDHEN and SYDVKM. This clone was detected only once. The sample in question was peripheral blood, obtained 28 days after the second AZD1222 dose. The sequence was collected from an adult who received the AZD1222 COVID-19 vaccine. The rearrangement joins TRBV28 to TRBJ2-7; 7 nucleotides align to TRBD2. The CDR3 region is CASSTPAQGGPGEQYF. CDR3 coding DNA: TGTGCCAGCAGTACTCCGGCCCAGGGAGGGCCCGGTGAGCAGTACTTC. The full variable domain, rest sourced from reference TRBV28 and TRBJ2-7, is DVKVTQSSRYLVKRTGEKVFLECVQDMDHENMFWYRQDPGLGLRLIYFSYDVKMKEKGDIPEGYSVSREKKERFSLILESASTNQTSMYLCASSTPAQGGPGEQYFGPGTRLTVT.